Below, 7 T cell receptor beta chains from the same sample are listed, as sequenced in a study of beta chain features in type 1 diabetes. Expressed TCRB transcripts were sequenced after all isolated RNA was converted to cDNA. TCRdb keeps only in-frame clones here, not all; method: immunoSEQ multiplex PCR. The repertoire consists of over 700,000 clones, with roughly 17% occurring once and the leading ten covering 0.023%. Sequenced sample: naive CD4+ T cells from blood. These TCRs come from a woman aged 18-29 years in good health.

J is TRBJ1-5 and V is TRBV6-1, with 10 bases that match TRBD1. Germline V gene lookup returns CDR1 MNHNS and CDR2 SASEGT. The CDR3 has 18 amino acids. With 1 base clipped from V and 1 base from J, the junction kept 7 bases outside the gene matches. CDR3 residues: CASSEGLGTGVSNQPQHF. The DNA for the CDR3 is TGTGCCAGCAGTGAAGGTCTCGGGACAGGGGTGAGCAATCAGCCCCAGCATTTT.

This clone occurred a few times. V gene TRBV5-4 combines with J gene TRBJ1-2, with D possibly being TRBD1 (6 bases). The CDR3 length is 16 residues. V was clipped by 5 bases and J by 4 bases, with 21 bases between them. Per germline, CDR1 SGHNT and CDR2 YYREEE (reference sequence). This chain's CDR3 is CASSYITGSISYGYTF. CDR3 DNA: TGTGCCAGCAGTTATATTACAGGGTCTATATCCTATGGCTACACCTTC. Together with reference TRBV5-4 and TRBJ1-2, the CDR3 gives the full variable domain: ETGVTQSPTHLIKTRGQQVTLRCSSQSGHNTVSWYQQALGQGPQFIFQYYREEENGRGNFPPRFSGLQFPNYSSELNVNALELDDSALYLCASSYITGSISYGYTFGSGTRLTVV.

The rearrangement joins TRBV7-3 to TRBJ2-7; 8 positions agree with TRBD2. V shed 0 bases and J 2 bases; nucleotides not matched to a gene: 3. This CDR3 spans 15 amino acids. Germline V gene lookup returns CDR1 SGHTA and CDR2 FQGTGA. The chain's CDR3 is CASSLTREGAYEQYF. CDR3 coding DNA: TGTGCCAGCAGCTTAACCCGGGAGGGGGCCTACGAGCAGTACTTC.

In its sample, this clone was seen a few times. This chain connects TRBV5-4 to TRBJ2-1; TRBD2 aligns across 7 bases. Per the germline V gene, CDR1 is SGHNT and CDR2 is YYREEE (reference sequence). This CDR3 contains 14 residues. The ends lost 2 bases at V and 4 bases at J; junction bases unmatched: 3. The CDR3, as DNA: TGTGCCAGCAGCTTTGCGGGAGATTACAATGAGCAGTTCTTC. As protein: CASSFAGDYNEQFF. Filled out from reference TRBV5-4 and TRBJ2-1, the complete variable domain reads ETGVTQSPTHLIKTRGQQVTLRCSSQSGHNTVSWYQQALGQGPQFIFQYYREEENGRGNFPPRFSGLQFPNYSSELNVNALELDDSALYLCASSFAGDYNEQFFGPGTRLTVL.

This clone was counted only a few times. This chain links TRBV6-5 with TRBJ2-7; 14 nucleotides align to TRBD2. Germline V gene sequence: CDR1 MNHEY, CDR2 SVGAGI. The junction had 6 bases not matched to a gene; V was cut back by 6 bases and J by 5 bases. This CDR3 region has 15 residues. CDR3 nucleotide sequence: TGTGCCAGCAGGCCGGGACTAGCGGGAGTAAACGAGCAGTACTTC. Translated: CASRPGLAGVNEQYF.

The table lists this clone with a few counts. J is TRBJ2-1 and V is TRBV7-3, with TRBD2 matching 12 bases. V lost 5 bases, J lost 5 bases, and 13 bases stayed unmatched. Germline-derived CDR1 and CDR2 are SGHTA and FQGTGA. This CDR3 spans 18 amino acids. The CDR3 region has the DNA TGTGCCAGCAGCCGACGGACTAGCGGGAAGGGGCGGCACAATGAGCAGTTCTTC. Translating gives CASSRRTSGKGRHNEQFF.

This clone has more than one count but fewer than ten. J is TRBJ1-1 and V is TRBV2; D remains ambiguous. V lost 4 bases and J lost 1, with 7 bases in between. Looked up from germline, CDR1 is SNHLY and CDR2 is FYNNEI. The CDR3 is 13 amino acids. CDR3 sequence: CASSGRTNTEAFF. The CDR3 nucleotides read TGTGCCAGCAGTGGGAGGACGAACACTGAAGCTTTCTTT.